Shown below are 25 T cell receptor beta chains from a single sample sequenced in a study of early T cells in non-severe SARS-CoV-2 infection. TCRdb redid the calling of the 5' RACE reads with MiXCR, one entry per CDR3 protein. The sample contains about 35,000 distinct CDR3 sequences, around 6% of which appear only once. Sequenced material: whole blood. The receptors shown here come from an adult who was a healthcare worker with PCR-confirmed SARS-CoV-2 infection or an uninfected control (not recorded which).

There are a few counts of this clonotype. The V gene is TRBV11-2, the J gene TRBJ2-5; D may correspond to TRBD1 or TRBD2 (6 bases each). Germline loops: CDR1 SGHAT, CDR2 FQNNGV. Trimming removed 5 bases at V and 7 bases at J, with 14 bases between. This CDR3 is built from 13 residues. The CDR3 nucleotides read TGTGCCAGCAGCGTGGGGGGCTCGGGGACCCAGTACTTC. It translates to CASSVGGSGTQYF.

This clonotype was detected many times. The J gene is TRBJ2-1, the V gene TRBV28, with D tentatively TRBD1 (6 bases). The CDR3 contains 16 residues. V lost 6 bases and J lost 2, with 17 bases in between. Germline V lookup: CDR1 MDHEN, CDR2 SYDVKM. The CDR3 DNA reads TGTGCCAGCAGCCTGCAGGACAGCAGCGCCTACAATGAGCAGTTCTTC. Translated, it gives CASSLQDSSAYNEQFF.

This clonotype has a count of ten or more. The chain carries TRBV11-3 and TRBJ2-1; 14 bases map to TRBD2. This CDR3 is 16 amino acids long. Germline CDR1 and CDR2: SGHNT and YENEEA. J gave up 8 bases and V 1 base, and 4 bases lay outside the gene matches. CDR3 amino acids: CASSLATSGGVDEQFF. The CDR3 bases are TGTGCCAGCAGCTTAGCGACTAGCGGGGGGGTCGATGAGCAGTTCTTC.

CDR3 bases: TGTGCCAGCAGCAAAGGGTTTGGGACAGGGGTAGATACGCAGTATTTT. Its protein is CASSKGFGTGVDTQYF. The chain links TRBV21-1 to TRBJ2-3; TRBD1, the D gene given by the table, was not confirmed from the DNA. TRBV21-1 is a pseudogene. CDR3 length: 16 amino acids.

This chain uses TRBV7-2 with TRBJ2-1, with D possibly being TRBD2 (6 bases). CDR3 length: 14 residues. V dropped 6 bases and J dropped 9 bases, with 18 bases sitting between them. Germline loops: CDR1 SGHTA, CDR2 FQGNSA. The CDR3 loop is CASSPGRTTVEQFF. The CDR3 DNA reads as TGTGCCAGCAGTCCGGGACGGACTACAGTTGAGCAGTTCTTC.

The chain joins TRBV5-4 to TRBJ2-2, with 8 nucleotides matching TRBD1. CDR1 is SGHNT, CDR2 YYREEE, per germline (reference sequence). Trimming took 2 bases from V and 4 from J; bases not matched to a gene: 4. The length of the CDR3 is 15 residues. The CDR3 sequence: CASSFGQGTTGELFF. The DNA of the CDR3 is TGTGCCAGCAGCTTTGGACAGGGTACCACCGGGGAGCTGTTTTTT.

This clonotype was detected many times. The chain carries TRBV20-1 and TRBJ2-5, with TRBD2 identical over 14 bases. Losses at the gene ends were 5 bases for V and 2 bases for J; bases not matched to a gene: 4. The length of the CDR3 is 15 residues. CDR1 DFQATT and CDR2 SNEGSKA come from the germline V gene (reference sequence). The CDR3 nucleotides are TGCAGTGCTCGACTAGCGGGGGGGTTTCAAGAGACCCAGTACTTC. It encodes CSARLAGGFQETQYF.

Here the CDR3 DNA reads TGCAGCACGAGACAGGGAACCTACGAGCAGTACTTC. Translating gives CSTRQGTYEQYF. This sequence joins TRBV29-1 and TRBJ2-7, with 7 bases identical to TRBD1. Germline V gives CDR1 SQVTM, CDR2 ANQGSEA. CDR3 length equals 12 residues. With V trimmed by 8 bases and J by 2 bases, 6 bases remained unmatched.

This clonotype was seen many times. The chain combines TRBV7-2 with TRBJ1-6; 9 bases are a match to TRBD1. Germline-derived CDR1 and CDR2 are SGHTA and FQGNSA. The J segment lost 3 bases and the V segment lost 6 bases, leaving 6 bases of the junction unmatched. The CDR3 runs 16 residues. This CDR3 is CASSRPGQGYNSPLHF. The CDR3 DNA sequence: TGTGCCAGCAGTAGACCGGGACAGGGCTATAATTCACCCCTCCACTTT.

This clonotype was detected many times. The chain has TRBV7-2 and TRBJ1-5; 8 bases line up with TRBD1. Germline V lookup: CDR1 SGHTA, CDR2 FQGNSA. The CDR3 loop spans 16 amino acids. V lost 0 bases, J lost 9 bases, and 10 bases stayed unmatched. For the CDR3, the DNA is TGTGCCAGCAGCTTAGCACCCGGGACAGGCGGAGGGCCCCAGCATTTT. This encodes CASSLAPGTGGGPQHF.

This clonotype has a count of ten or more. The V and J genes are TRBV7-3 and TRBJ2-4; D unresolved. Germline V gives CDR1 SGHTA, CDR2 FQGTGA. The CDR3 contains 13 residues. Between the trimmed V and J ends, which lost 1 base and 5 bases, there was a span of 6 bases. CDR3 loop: CASSLNQENIQYF. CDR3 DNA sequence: TGTGCCAGCAGCTTAAACCAAGAAAACATTCAGTACTTC.

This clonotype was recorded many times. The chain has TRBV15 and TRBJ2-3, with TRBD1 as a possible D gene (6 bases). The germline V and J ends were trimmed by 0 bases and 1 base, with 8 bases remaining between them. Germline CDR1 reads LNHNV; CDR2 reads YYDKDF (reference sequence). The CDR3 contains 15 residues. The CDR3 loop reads CATSRDRQGTDTQYF. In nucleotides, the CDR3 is TGTGCCACCAGCAGAGATAGACAGGGCACAGATACGCAGTATTTT.

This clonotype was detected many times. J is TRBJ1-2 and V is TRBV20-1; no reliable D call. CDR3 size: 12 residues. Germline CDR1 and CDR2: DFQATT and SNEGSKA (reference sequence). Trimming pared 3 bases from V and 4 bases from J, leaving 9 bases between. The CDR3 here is CSAREVLYGYTF. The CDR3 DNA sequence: TGCAGTGCTAGGGAGGTCCTCTATGGCTACACCTTC.

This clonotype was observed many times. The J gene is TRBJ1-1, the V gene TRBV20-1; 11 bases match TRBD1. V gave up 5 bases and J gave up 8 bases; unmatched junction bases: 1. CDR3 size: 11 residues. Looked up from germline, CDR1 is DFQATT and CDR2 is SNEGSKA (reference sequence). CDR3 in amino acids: CSAWTGGEAFF. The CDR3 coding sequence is TGCAGTGCTTGGACAGGGGGCGAAGCTTTCTTT.

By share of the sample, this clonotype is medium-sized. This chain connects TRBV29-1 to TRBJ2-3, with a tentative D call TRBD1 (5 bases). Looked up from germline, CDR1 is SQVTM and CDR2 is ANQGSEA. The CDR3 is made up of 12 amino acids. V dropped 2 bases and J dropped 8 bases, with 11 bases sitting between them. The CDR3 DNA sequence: TGCAGCGTTGAAACAGGCCTGGGTACGCAGTATTTT. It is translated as CSVETGLGTQYF.

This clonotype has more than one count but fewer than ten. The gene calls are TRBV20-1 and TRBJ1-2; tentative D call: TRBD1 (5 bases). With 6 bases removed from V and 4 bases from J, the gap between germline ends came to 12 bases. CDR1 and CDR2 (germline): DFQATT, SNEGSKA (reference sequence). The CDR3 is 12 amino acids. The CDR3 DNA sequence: TGCAGTGCCTCAACAGGTACCTATGGCTACACCTTC. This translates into CSASTGTYGYTF.

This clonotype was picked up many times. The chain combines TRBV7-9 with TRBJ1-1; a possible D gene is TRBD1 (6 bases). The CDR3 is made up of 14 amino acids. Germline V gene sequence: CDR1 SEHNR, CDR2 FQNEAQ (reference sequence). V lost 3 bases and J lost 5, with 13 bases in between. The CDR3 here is CASSFSGAETEAFF. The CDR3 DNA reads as TGTGCCAGCAGCTTTTCAGGGGCGGAGACTGAAGCTTTCTTT. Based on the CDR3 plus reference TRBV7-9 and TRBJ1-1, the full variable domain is DTGVSQNPRHKITKRGQNVTFRCDPISEHNRLYWYRQTLGQGPEFLTYFQNEAQLEKSRLLSDRFSAERPKGSFSTLEIQRTEQGDSAMYLCASSFSGAETEAFFGQGTRLTVV.

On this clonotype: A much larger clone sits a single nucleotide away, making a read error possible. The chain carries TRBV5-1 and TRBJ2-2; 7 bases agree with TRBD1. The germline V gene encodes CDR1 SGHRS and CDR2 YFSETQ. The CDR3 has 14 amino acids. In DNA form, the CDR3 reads TGCGCCACCCAACTCCAGGGGGATAACGGGAAGCTGTTTTTT. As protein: CATQLQGDNGKLFF. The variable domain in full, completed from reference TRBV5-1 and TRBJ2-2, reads KAGVTQTPRYLIKTRGQQVTLSCSPISGHRSVSWYQQTPGQGLQFLFEYFSETQRNKGNFPGRFSGRQFSNSRSEMNVSTLELGDSALYLCATQLQGDNGKLFFGEGSRLTVL.

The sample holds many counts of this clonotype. The CDR3 here is CASSQGTGTYEQYF. The CDR3 DNA sequence: TGCGCCAGCAGCCAAGGGACCGGTACCTACGAGCAGTACTTC. The chain links TRBV4-3 to TRBJ2-7; D is uncertain. This CDR3 comprises 14 residues. Deletions cut 1 base from V and 2 bases from J, with 9 bases between. Germline lookup yields CDR1 LGHNA and CDR2 YSLEER.

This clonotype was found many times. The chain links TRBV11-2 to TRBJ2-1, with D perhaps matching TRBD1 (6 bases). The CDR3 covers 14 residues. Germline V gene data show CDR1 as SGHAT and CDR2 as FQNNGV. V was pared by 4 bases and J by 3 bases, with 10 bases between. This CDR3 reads CASSSTQGYNEQFF. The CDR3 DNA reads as TGTGCCAGCAGCTCCACACAGGGCTACAATGAGCAGTTCTTC.

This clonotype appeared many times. The CDR3: CSVERGQGQTEAFF. Written as DNA, the CDR3 is TGCAGCGTTGAACGCGGACAGGGTCAGACTGAAGCTTTCTTT. V gene TRBV29-1 combines with J gene TRBJ1-1, with TRBD1 matching over 8 bases. The CDR3 consists of 14 residues. Losses at the gene ends were 2 bases for V and 5 bases for J; bases not matched to a gene: 7. Germline loops: CDR1 SQVTM, CDR2 ANQGSEA.

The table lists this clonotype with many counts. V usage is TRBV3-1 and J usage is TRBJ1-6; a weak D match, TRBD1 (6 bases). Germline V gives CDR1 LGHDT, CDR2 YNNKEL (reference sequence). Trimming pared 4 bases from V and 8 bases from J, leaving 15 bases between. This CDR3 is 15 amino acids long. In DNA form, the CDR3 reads TGTGCCAGCAGCCTCCTCGGGGGGGCTGATTCACCCCTCCACTTT. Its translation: CASSLLGGADSPLHF.

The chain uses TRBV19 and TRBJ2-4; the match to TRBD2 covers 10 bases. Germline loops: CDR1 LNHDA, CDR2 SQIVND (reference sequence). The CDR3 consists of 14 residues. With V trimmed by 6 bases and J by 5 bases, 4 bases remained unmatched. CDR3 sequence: CASRTGLAENIQYF. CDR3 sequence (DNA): TGTGCCAGTAGAACTGGACTAGCGGAAAACATTCAGTACTTC.

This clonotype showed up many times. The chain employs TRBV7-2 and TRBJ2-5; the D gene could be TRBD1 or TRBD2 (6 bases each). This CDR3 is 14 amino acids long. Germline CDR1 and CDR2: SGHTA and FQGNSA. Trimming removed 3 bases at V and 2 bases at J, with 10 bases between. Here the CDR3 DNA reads TGTGCCAGCAGCTTTGGGGGGCTTCAAGAGACCCAGTACTTC. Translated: CASSFGGLQETQYF.

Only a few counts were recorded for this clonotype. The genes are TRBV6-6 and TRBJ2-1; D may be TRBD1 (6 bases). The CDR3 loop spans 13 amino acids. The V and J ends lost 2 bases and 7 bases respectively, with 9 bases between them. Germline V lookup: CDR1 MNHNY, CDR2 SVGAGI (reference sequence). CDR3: CASSYEGVNEQFF. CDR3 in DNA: TGTGCCAGCAGTTACGAGGGGGTTAATGAGCAGTTCTTC.